This T cell receptor beta chain was found in a study of OX40 agonist ivuxolimab in advanced cancers. About the study as a whole: Ivuxolimab was a fully human IgG2 agonistic monoclonal antibody targeting the costimulatory receptor OX40 (CD134). Intravenous ivuxolimab was administered to patients every 2 weeks at six dose levels: 0.01, 0.1, 0.3, 1.5, 3 and 10 mg/kg. Of the roughly 52 dose-escalation patients, hepatocellular carcinoma was present in about 20, melanoma in roughly 15, renal cell carcinoma in 9 and head and neck cancer in 9. The dose-escalation cohort was about 83% male with a mean age of about 65 years, ranging from roughly 20 to 80. Prior anti-PD-1, anti-PD-L1 or anti-CTLA-4 therapy was permitted, and checkpoint inhibitors had been received by about 37% of dose-escalation patients. Partial responses were achieved by three dose-escalation patients, of whom one had hepatocellular carcinoma and two had cutaneous melanoma. Peripheral TCRbeta sequencing aimed to test whether ivuxolimab altered TCR sequence diversity and caused clonal T-cell expansion. The paper covers the monotherapy dose-escalation part of the phase I ivuxolimab trial, which included N = 52 patients.

Only a few counts were recorded for this clone. Its antigen remains unidentified. Per-base quality was not reported, and no clone a single base away is much larger than it. CDR1 and CDR2, per the germline V gene (reference sequence), are GTSNPN and SVGIG. The CDR3 numbers 16 residues from cysteine through phenylalanine. Only CDR3 DNA is held: 48 bases, read in frame from base 1. The V end gives up 3 bases and the J end 8 bases, leaving 16 bases in the junction not matched to a gene. The trial excluded patients who had a history of autoimmune disease or were on systemic immunosuppression. Peripheral blood for TCR sequencing was collected from all dose cohorts at baseline, on cycle 4 day 1, and on cycle 7 day 1. The samples were taken from a phase I, first-in-human, multicenter, open-label dose-escalation trial of ivuxolimab. The trial enrolled adults with locally advanced or metastatic head and neck squamous cell, hepatocellular, melanoma or renal cell carcinoma. Before TCR sequencing, CD4+ T cells and CD8+ T cells from peripheral blood were sorted into separate populations.

For sequencing of the TCRbeta CDR3 region, genomic DNA was extracted from the sorted cells. The immunoSEQ Assay was used for sequencing of TCRbeta CDR3 regions. TCRdb carries this immuneACCESS record with in-frame sequences only. Its versions omit some clonotypes, under half of them owing to an unresolved V gene in the studies checked, with the rest unexplained. This sample gives 48,000 or so clones in total; around 90% of them show up just once. The top ten clones comprise 40% to 55% of the sample. Summary of the overall study and its limitations: The antigen specificity of the clonally expanded peripheral T cells was not determined. At doses of 0.1 to 3.0 mg/kg, clonal expansion of both CD4+ and CD8+ blood T cells was observed from baseline to week 6. After ivuxolimab, expanded clones were on average more numerous among CD8+ T cells than among CD4+ T cells. Partial responders in the 0.1-3.0 mg/kg groups had among the lowest normalized peripheral clonal expansion, especially among CD8+ T cells. Low levels of normalized T-cell clonal expansion were also seen in some patients who did not respond.

The receptor chain draws on TRBV30 and TRBJ2-3; 8 junctional bases match TRBD2. This clonotype originated in an adult with an advanced solid tumor such as melanoma, head and neck, liver or kidney cancer. This specimen was CD4+ or CD8+ T cells sorted from blood, taken in a trial of the OX40 agonist ivuxolimab. The DNA sequence is given as TGTGCCTGGAGACCCCGGGGGGGCCCAAGTTGGGGTACGCAGTATTTT. Protein translation: CAWRPRGGPSWGTQYF.